This is a list of T cell receptor beta chains from one sample in a study of shared clonotypes between healthy human individuals. Using immunoSEQ multiplex PCR, the repertoire was profiled, and TCRdb retains in-frame clones only, with some absent. The sample carries fewer than 650,000 clones, approximately 80% recorded once. Sequenced sample: PBMCs. Every receptor here comes from a woman between 40 and 50 years old in good health. Some clones in this sample may be carry-over from other donors' samples. The CDR3 runs from the conserved cysteine through the conserved F or W. The D gene is left open where the match is weak. Only some rows state a clone size, as once, few, many or a class for expanded clones.

j_call d_call clone_size v_call cdr3_aa cdr3_nt
TRBJ1-1 TRBD1 - TRBV9 CASSVGAEGDRSLPMNTEAFF TGTGCCAGCAGCGTAGGGGCGGAGGGGGACAGGAGCCTACCCATGAACACTGAAGCTTTCTTT
TRBJ1-4 - - TRBV9 CASSVGGRGPNEKLFF TGTGCCAGCAGCGTAGGAGGTCGCGGCCCTAATGAAAAACTGTTTTTT
TRBJ1-2 TRBD1 - TRBV29-1 CSAAGGQNGYTF TGCAGCGCGGCAGGGGGGCAGAATGGCTACACCTTC
TRBJ1-5 - - TRBV9 CASSQTGNQPQHF TGTGCCAGCAGCCAAACAGGGAATCAGCCCCAGCATTTT
TRBJ2-1 - - TRBV18 CASSPPGRAEQFF TGTGCCAGCTCACCACCGGGAAGGGCTGAGCAGTTCTTC
TRBJ2-1 - - TRBV4-2 CASSQVLATYNEQFF TGTGCCAGCAGCCAAGTTCTAGCTACCTACAATGAGCAGTTCTTC
TRBJ1-2 - - TRBV6-6 CASSYFTEKLNYGYTF TGTGCCAGCAGTTACTTCACAGAGAAATTAAACTATGGCTACACCTTC
TRBJ1-3 - - TRBV2 CASSELLENTIYF TGTGCCAGCAGTGAATTATTGGAAAACACCATATATTTT
TRBJ2-1 TRBD2 - TRBV29-1 CSAGTSGNNYNEQFF TGCAGCGCAGGGACTAGCGGAAACAACTACAATGAGCAGTTCTTC
TRBJ2-2 - few TRBV14 CASSQEWTIGELFF TGTGCCAGCAGCCAAGAGTGGACAATCGGGGAGCTGTTTTTT
TRBJ2-7 - - TRBV6-5 CASTQDSVPYEQYF TGTGCCAGCACCCAAGACAGCGTACCCTACGAGCAGTACTTC
TRBJ2-7 TRBD1 - TRBV11-2 CASSFRQGGEQYF TGTGCCAGCAGCTTTCGACAGGGTGGCGAGCAGTACTTC
TRBJ2-5 - - TRBV2 CASSELTQETQYF TGTGCCAGCAGTGAACTGACTCAAGAGACCCAGTACTTC
TRBJ1-1 - - TRBV13 CASSLIGGRNTEAFF TGTGCCAGCAGCTTAATTGGTGGCAGGAACACTGAAGCTTTCTTT
TRBJ2-7 TRBD1 - TRBV19 CASSPRTGVFYEQYF TGTGCCAGTAGTCCCCGGACAGGGGTCTTCTACGAGCAGTACTTC
TRBJ2-1 TRBD2 - TRBV5-1 CASSLDPGRTYNEQFF TGCGCCAGCAGCTTGGATCCCGGGAGGACCTACAATGAGCAGTTCTTC
TRBJ2-7 TRBD1 - TRBV28 CASSFRDRGREQYF TGTGCCAGCAGTTTCCGGGACAGGGGTCGCGAGCAGTACTTC
TRBJ1-1 - - TRBV19 CASSIPLGLGPGTEAFF TGTGCCAGTAGTATACCCCTAGGGCTTGGGCCGGGCACTGAAGCTTTCTTT
TRBJ2-5 - - TRBV7-9 CASSLVSGFVQETQYF TGTGCCAGCAGCTTAGTCTCAGGGTTCGTCCAAGAGACCCAGTACTTC
TRBJ2-5 TRBD2 - TRBV11-2 CASSAAGGRGETQYF TGTGCCAGCAGCGCGGCGGGCGGGAGGGGCGAGACCCAGTACTTC
TRBJ1-1 - - TRBV11-2 CASSLFPVTRVSTEAFF TGTGCCAGCAGTTTATTCCCAGTAACCAGGGTTAGCACTGAAGCTTTCTTT
TRBJ2-6 - - TRBV7-7 CASSLSLSSTGANVLTF TGTGCTAGCAGCTTAAGTCTCTCCAGTACTGGGGCCAACGTCCTGACTTTC
TRBJ2-7 - - TRBV18 CASSPLYVDEQYF TGTGCCAGCTCACCGCTTTACGTCGACGAGCAGTACTTC
TRBJ2-1 - - TRBV5-1 CASQGGNNNEQFF TGCGCCAGCCAGGGCGGGAACAACAATGAGCAGTTCTTC
TRBJ1-3 - - TRBV28 CASSTPGGVGNTIYF TGTGCCAGCAGTACCCCGGGAGGGGTAGGAAACACCATATATTTT
TRBJ1-2 TRBD1 - TRBV6-7 CASSYPDRGCGYTF TGTGCCAGCAGTTACCCGGACAGGGGATGTGGCTACACCTTC
TRBJ2-2 TRBD2 - TRBV10-3 CAIRGLAGGPDTGELFF TGTGCCATCAGGGGACTAGCGGGAGGGCCGGACACCGGGGAGCTGTTTTTT
TRBJ2-5 - - TRBV4-2 CASSQDFPLGRGTQYF TGTGCCAGCAGCCAAGATTTCCCGCTAGGGAGAGGGACCCAGTACTTC
TRBJ1-4 - - TRBV5-4 CASSLRGGEKLFF TGTGCCAGCAGCTTGAGGGGGGGTGAAAAACTGTTTTTT
TRBJ1-2 TRBD1 once TRBV10-3 CAIRVGDRGGYTF TGTGCCATCAGGGTAGGGGACAGGGGTGGCTACACCTTC
TRBJ1-2 TRBD1 - TRBV5-1 CASSLGQVQSGYTF TGCGCCAGCAGCTTAGGACAGGTGCAGAGTGGCTACACCTTC
TRBJ2-7 - - TRBV7-2 CASSLAVTPEQYF TGTGCCAGCAGCTTAGCGGTGACTCCCGAGCAGTACTTC
TRBJ1-3 TRBD1 - TRBV7-9 CASSLQGARVTGNTIYF TGTGCCAGCAGCTTACAGGGGGCACGGGTTACTGGAAACACCATATATTTT
TRBJ2-3 TRBD2 few TRBV7-9 CASSLAGGADTQYF TGTGCCAGCAGCTTAGCGGGAGGGGCAGATACGCAGTATTTT
TRBJ1-4 TRBD1 once TRBV27 CAGRIPRQGPTNEKLFF TGTGCCGGCAGAATCCCCCGACAGGGGCCAACTAATGAAAAACTGTTTTTT
TRBJ2-7 - - TRBV6-1 CASSEDTISYEQYF TGTGCCAGCAGTGAAGACACTATCTCCTACGAGCAGTACTTC
TRBJ2-1 - - TRBV18 CASSQTIGNEQFF TGTGCCAGCTCACAAACGATAGGGAATGAGCAGTTCTTC
TRBJ2-1 - - TRBV28 CASSLALAGVNEQFF TGTGCCAGCAGTCTGGCCCTAGCAGGGGTCAATGAGCAGTTCTTC
TRBJ1-4 TRBD1 - TRBV15 CATSREFYRGRTNEKLFF TGTGCCACCAGCAGAGAGTTCTACAGGGGGCGAACTAATGAAAAACTGTTTTTT
TRBJ2-5 - - TRBV7-2 CASSLEAGSGLLYF TGTGCCAGCAGCTTAGAGGCCGGGAGCGGCCTCCTGTACTTC
TRBJ1-1 - - TRBV7-8 CASSFVGGPGTEAFF TGTGCCAGCAGCTTCGTGGGGGGTCCGGGGACTGAAGCTTTCTTT
TRBJ2-1 - - TRBV7-8 CASSLRDGPGEQFF TGTGCCAGCAGCTTACGGGACGGGCCGGGGGAGCAGTTCTTC
TRBJ2-1 - - TRBV11-2 CASSHYQHNEQFF TGTGCCAGCAGCCATTATCAGCACAATGAGCAGTTCTTC
TRBJ2-3 TRBD1 - TRBV6-6 CASSTPDRADTQYF TGTGCCAGCAGTACTCCTGACAGGGCAGATACGCAGTATTTT
TRBJ1-1 - - TRBV6-6 CASSYDGGRNTEAFF TGTGCCAGCAGTTACGATGGGGGGCGGAACACTGAAGCTTTCTTT
TRBJ2-3 - - TRBV7-9 CASSILLVDTQYF TGTGCCAGCAGCATACTACTAGTGGATACGCAGTATTTT
TRBJ2-1 - - TRBV7-6 CASSLSPNEQFF TGTGCCAGCAGCTTATCCCCCAATGAGCAGTTCTTC
TRBJ1-1 - - TRBV6-4 CASRKDPAITEAFF TGTGCCAGCAGGAAGGACCCTGCGATCACTGAAGCTTTCTTT
TRBJ1-5 TRBD1 - TRBV28 CASRGQLHQPQHF TGTGCCAGCCGGGGACAGCTACATCAGCCCCAGCATTTT
TRBJ2-3 TRBD1 once TRBV6-5 CASSTPTGSTDTQYF TGTGCCAGCAGTACCCCGACAGGGAGTACAGATACGCAGTATTTT
TRBJ1-2 - - TRBV15 CATSRDRSGPYGYTF TGTGCCACCAGCAGAGATCGGTCGGGGCCCTATGGCTACACCTTC
TRBJ1-1 - once TRBV5-1 CASSLGLVTEAFF TGCGCCAGCAGCCTAGGCCTCGTGACTGAAGCTTTCTTT
TRBJ1-5 - - TRBV7-2 CASSATPGDQPQHF TGTGCCAGCAGCGCTACCCCCGGAGATCAGCCCCAGCATTTT
TRBJ1-2 - - TRBV21-1 CASPNIRVANYGYTF TGTGCCAGCCCAAACATCCGGGTAGCTAACTATGGCTACACCTTC
TRBJ2-3 TRBD2 once TRBV29-1 CSVDLAGGSDTQYF TGCAGCGTTGATTTAGCGGGAGGCTCAGATACGCAGTATTTT